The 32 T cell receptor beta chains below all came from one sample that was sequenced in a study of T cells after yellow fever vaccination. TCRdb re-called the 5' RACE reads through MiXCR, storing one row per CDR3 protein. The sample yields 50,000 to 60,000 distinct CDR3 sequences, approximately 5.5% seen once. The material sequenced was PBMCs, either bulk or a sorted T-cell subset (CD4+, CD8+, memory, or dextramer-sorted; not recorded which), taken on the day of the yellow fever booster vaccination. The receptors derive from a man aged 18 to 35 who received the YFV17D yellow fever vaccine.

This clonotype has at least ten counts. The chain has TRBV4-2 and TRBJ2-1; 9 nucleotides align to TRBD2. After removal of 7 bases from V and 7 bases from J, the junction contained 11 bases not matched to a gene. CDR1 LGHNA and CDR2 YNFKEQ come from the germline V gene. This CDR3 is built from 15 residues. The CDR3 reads CASKSAPGLANEQFF. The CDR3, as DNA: TGTGCCAGCAAATCTGCCCCGGGACTAGCAAATGAGCAGTTCTTC.

The CDR3 sequence: CSALTRGGYTF. The CDR3 nucleotides read TGCAGTGCCCTGACCCGCGGCGGCTACACCTTC. The V and J genes are TRBV20-1 and TRBJ1-2; D remains unclear. This CDR3 is 11 amino acids long. V dropped 6 bases and J dropped 8 bases, with 13 bases sitting between them. CDR1 and CDR2 (germline): DFQATT, SNEGSKA (reference sequence).

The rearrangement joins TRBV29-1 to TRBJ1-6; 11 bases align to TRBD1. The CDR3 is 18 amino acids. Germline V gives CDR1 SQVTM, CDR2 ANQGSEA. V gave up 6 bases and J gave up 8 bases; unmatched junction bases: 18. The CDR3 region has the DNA TGCAGCGTGGCCTCCCGACTCCCTGGGGACAGGGGGGATTCACCCCTCCACTTT. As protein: CSVASRLPGDRGDSPLHF. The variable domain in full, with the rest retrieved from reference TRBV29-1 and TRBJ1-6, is SAVISQKPSRDICQRGTSLTIQCQVDSQVTMMFWYRQQPGQSLTLIATANQGSEATYESGFVIDKFPISRPNLTFSTLTVSNMSPEDSSIYLCSVASRLPGDRGDSPLHFGNGTRLTVT.

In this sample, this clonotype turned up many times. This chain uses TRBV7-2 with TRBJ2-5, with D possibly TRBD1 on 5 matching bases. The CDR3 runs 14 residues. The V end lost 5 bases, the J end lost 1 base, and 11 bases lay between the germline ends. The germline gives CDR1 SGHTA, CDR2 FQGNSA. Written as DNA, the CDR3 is TGTGCCAGCAGCCCCCGTGGGGCCCAAGAGACCCAGTACTTC. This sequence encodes CASSPRGAQETQYF. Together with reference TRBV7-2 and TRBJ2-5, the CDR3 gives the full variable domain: GAGVSQSPSNKVTEKGKDVELRCDPISGHTALYWYRQSLGQGLEFLIYFQGNSAPDKSGLPSDRFSAERTGGSVSTLTIQRTQQEDSAVYLCASSPRGAQETQYFGPGTRLLVL.

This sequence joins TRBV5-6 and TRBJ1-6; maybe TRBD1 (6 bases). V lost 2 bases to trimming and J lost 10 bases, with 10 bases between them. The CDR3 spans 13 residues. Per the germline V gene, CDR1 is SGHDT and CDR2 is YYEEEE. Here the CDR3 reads CASSFAGDSPLHF. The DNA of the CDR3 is TGTGCCAGCAGCTTCGCAGGGGACTCACCCCTCCACTTT.

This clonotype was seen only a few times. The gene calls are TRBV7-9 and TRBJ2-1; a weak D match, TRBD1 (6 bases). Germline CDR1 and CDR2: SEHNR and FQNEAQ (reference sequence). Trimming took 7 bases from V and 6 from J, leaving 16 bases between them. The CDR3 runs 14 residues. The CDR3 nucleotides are TGTGCCAGCATCCTGGGGGCAGGGGTCAATGAGCAGTTCTTC. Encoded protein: CASILGAGVNEQFF.

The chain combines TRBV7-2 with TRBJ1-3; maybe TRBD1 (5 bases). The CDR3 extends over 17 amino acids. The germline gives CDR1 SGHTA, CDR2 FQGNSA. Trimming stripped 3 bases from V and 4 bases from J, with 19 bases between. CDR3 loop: CASSFSGAHKSGNTIYF. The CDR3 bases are TGTGCCAGCAGCTTTTCTGGGGCCCATAAATCGGGAAACACCATATATTTT.

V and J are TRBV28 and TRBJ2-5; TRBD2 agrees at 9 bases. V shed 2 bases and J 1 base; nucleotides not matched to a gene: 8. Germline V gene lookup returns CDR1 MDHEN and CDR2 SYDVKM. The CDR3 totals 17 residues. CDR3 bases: TGTGCCAGCAGTTTACATTCTAGCGGGGCACGCCAAGAGACCCAGTACTTC. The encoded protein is CASSLHSSGARQETQYF.

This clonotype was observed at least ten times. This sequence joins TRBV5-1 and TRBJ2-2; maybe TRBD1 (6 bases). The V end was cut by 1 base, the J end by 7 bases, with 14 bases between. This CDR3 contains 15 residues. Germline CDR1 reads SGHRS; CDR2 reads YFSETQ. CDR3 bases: TGCGCCAGCAGCTTGCAGGACAGACGGGACGGGGAGCTGTTTTTT. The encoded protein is CASSLQDRRDGELFF.

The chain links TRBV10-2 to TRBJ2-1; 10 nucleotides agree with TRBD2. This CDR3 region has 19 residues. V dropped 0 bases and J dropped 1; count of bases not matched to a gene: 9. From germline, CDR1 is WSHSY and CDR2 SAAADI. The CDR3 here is CASSESSGGEGISYNEQFF. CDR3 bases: TGCGCCAGCAGTGAGTCGAGCGGGGGGGAGGGTATATCCTACAATGAGCAGTTCTTC.

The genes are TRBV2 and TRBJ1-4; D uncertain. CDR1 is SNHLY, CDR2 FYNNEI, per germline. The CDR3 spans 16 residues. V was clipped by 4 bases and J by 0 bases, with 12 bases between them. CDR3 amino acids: CASSGGYNPTNEKLFF. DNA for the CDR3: TGTGCCAGCAGTGGGGGTTACAATCCAACTAATGAAAAACTGTTTTTT.

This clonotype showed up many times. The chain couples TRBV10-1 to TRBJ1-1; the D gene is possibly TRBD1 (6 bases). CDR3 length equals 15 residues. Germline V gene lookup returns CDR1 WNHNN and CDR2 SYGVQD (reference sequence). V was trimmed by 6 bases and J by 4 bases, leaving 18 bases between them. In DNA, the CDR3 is TGCGCCAGCAGCTATGGACTAGGGGGAGGCACTGAAGCTTTCTTT. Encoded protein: CASSYGLGGGTEAFF.

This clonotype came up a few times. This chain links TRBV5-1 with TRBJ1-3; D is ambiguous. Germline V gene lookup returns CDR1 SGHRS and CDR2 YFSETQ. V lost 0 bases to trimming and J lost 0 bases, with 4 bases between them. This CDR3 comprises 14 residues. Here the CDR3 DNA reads TGCGCCAGCAGCTTGGCGCCCTCTGGAAACACCATATATTTT. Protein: CASSLAPSGNTIYF.

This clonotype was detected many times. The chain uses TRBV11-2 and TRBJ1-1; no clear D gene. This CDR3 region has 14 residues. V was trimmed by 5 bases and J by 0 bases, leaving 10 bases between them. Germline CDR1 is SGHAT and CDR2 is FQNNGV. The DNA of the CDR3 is TGTGCCAGCAGCCGACGGCAGATGAACACTGAAGCTTTCTTT. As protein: CASSRRQMNTEAFF. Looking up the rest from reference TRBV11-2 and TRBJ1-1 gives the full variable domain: EAGVAQSPRYKIIEKRQSVAFWCNPISGHATLYWYQQILGQGPKLLIQFQNNGVVDDSQLPKDRFSAERLKGVDSTLKIQPAKLEDSAVYLCASSRRQMNTEAFFGQGTRLTVV.

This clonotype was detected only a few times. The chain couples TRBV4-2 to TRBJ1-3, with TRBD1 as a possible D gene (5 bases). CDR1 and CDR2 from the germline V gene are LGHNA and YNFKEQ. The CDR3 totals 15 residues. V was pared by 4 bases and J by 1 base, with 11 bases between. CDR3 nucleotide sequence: TGTGCCAGCAGCCCCCTAGGGGCGTCTGGAAACACCATATATTTT. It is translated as CASSPLGASGNTIYF.

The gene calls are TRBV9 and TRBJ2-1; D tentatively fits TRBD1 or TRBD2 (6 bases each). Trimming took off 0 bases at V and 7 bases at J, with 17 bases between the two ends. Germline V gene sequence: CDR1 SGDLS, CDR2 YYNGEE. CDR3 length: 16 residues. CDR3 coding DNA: TGTGCCAGCAGCGTAGTGGGGGGCGCTTTTGGTAATGAGCAGTTCTTC. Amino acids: CASSVVGGAFGNEQFF.

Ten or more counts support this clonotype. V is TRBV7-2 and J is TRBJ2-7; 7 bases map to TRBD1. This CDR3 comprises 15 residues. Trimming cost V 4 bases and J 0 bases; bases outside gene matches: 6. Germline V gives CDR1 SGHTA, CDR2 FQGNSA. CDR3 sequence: CASSWTGRSSYEQYF. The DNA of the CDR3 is TGTGCCAGCAGCTGGACAGGTCGAAGCTCCTACGAGCAGTACTTC.

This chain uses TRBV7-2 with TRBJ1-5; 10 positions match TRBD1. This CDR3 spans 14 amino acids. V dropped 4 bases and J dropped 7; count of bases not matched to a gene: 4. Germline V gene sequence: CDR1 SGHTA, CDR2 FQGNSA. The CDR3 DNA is TGTGCCAGCAGCTCGGGACAGGGGTTCCAGCCCCAGCATTTT. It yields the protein CASSSGQGFQPQHF.

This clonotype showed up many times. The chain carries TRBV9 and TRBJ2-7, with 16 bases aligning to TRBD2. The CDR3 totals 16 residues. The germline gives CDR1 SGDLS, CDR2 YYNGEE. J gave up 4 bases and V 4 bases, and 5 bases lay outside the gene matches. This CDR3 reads CASSPGLAGGPYEQYF. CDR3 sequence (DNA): TGTGCCAGCAGCCCGGGACTAGCGGGGGGGCCTTACGAGCAGTACTTC.

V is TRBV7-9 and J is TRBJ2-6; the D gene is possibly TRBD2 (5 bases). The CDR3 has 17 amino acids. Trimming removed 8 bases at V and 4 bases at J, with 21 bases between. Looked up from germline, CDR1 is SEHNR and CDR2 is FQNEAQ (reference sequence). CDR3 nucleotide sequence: TGTGCCAGCCTTGTGTACGAGCGGCGTTCAGGGGCCAACGTCCTGACTTTC. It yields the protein CASLVYERRSGANVLTF.

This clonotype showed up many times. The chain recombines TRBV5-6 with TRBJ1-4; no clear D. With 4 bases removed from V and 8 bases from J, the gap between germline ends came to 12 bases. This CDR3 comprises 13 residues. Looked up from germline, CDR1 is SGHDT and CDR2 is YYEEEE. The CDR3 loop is CASSPQLVEKLFF. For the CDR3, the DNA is TGTGCCAGCAGCCCCCAGTTGGTGGAAAAACTGTTTTTT.

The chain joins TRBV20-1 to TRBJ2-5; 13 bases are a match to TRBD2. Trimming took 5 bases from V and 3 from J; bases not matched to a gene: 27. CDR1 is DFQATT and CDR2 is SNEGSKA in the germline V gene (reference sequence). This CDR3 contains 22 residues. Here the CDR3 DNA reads TGCAGTGCTGAAACATCCCGGCGTCGTATCGGGACTAGCGGGGTAGTAAAAGAGACCCAGTACTTC. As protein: CSAETSRRRIGTSGVVKETQYF.

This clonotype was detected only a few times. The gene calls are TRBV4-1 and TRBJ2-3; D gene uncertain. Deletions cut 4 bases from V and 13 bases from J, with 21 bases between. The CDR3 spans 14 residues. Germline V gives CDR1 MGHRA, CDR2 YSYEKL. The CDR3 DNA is TGCGCCAGCAGCCCAAGAAAGAACACACCTGAGGAGTATTTT. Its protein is CASSPRKNTPEEYF.

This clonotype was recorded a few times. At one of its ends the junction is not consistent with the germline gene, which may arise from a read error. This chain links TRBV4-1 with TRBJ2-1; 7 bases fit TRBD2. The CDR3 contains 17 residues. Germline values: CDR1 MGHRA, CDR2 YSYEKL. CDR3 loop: CASSQTPGLPSHNEQFF. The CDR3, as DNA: TGCGCCAGCAGCCAGACCCCGGGACTACCCTCCCACAATGAGCAGTTCTTC.

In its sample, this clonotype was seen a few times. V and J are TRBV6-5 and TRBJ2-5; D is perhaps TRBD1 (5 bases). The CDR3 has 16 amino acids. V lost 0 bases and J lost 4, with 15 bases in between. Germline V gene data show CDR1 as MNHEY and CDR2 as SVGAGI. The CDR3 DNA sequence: TGTGCCAGCAGTTACTCGGGGCCATACGGACCAGAGACCCAGTACTTC. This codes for CASSYSGPYGPETQYF.

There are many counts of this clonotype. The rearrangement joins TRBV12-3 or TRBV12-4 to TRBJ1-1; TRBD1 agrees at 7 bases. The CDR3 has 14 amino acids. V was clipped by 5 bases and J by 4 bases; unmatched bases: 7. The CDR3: CASSPRQGSTEAFF. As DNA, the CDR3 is TGTGCCAGCAGTCCACGACAGGGTAGCACTGAAGCTTTCTTT.

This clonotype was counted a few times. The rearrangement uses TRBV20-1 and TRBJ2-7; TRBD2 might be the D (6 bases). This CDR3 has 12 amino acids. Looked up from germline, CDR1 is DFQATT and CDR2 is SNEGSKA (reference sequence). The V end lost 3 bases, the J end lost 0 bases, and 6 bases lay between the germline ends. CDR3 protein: CSARDYSYEQYF. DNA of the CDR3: TGCAGTGCTAGGGACTACTCCTACGAGCAGTACTTC.

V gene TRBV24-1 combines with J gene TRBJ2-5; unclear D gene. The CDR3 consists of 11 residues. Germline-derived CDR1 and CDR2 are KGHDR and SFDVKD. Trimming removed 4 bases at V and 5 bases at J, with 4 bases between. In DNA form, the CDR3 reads TGTGCCACCAGTGAGGGGGAGACCCAGTACTTC. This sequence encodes CATSEGETQYF.

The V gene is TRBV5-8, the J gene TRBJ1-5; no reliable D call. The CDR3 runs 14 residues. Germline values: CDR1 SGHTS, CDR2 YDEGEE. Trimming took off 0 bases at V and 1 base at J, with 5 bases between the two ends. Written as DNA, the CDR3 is TGTGCCAGCAGCTTGGACGCGAGCAATCAGCCCCAGCATTTT. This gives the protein CASSLDASNQPQHF.

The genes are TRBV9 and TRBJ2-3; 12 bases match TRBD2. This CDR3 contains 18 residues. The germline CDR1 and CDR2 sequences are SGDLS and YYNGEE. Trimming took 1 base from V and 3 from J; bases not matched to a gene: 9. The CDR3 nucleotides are TGTGCCAGCAGCGTACCCCTAGCGGGGGGGCCCCTTACAGATACGCAGTATTTT. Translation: CASSVPLAGGPLTDTQYF.

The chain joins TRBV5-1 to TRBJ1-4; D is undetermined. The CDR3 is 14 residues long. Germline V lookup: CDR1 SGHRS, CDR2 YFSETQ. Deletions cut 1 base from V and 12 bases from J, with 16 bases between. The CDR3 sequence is CASSLKEAASQLFF. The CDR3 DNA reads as TGCGCCAGCAGCTTGAAGGAGGCGGCAAGCCAACTGTTTTTT. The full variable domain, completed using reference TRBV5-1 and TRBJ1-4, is KAGVTQTPRYLIKTRGQQVTLSCSPISGHRSVSWYQQTPGQGLQFLFEYFSETQRNKGNFPGRFSGRQFSNSRSEMNVSTLELGDSALYLCASSLKEAASQLFFGSGTQLSVL.

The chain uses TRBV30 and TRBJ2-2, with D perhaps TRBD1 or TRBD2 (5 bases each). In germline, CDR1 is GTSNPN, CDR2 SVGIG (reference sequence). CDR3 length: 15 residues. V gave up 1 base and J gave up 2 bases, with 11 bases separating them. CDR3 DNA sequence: TGTGCCTGGAGTGCCGGGACGGGCAACACCGGGGAGCTGTTTTTT. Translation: CAWSAGTGNTGELFF. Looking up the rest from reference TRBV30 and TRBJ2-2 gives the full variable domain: SQTIHQWPATLVQPVGSPLSLECTVEGTSNPNLYWYRQAAGRGLQLLFYSVGIGQISSEVPQNLSASRPQDRQFILSSKKLLLSDSGFYLCAWSAGTGNTGELFFGEGSRLTVL.